In its sample, the clone carrying this T cell receptor (beta chain) was seen many times. The target antigen is unknown. With the read ending 3 residues before the CDR3 end, the germline J gene is used to fill in that end. Equal genomic DNA amounts from CVID and control samples were sequenced. Sequencing used immunoSEQ multiplex PCR; TCRdb keeps in-frame clones, though not all of them. Recorded here are 35,000 to 55,000 clones, with no singletons, and the ten leading clones hold 0.68%. These data belong to a study of T cell clonality in common variable immunodeficiency. General study findings and limits: Shared TCRbeta clones were fewer between CVID subjects than controls. T cell subpopulation sequencing would be needed to explain CVID clonality.

Germline CDR1 is LNHDA and CDR2 is SQIVND (reference sequence). The V segment lost 6 bases and the J segment 0 bases; nucleotides outside the gene matches: 13. The CDR3 totals 17 residues. The clonotype originates from a person between 18 and 75 years old in good health. This chain links TRBV19 with TRBJ2-5, with 7 bases identical to TRBD2. Sequencing was performed on peripheral blood mononuclear cells. The CDR3 bases that were read are TGTGCCAGTAGCCATTCTTTTGGGGGGGGGTACCAAGAGACC. Translation: CASSHSFGGGYQET. The whole CDR3 is CASSHSFGGGYQETQYF. Supplemented by reference TRBV19 and TRBJ2-5, the full variable domain reads DGGITQSPKYLFRKEGQNVTLSCEQNLNHDAMYWYRQDPGQGLRLIYYSQIVNDFQKGDIAEGYSVSREKKESFPLTVTSAQKNPTAFYLCASSHSFGGGYQETQYFGPGTRLLVL.